These 29 T cell receptor beta chains came from one sample sequenced in a study of Ad26.COV2.S vaccination and SARS-CoV-2 variants. Sequencing was performed with immunoSEQ multiplex PCR; in TCRdb, only in-frame clones are kept and a portion is missing. The sample yields over 85,000 clones, roughly 80% seen once. The sample here was peripheral blood, taken after recovery from COVID-19. These receptors originate from a human donor who had recovered from COVID-19.

This clone was detected only a few times. The V and J genes are TRBV14 and TRBJ2-5; D possibly corresponds to TRBD2 (6 bases). V was trimmed by 4 bases and J by 5 bases, leaving 11 bases between them. The germline gives CDR1 SGHDN, CDR2 FVKESK. This CDR3 spans 13 amino acids. CDR3 in DNA: TGTGCCAGCAGCCGACCGGGGGAGGAGACCCAGTACTTC. Its translation: CASSRPGEETQYF.

V and J are TRBV6-5 and TRBJ1-4; D is undetermined. CDR3 length: 15 amino acids. Trimming removed 7 bases at V and 5 bases at J, with 17 bases between. Germline CDR1 MNHEY, CDR2 SVGAGI. CDR3 coding DNA: TGTGCCAGCAAGAGCTCGGGCTTGAAAAATGAAAAACTGTTTTTT. As protein: CASKSSGLKNEKLFF.

The chain has TRBV7-3 and TRBJ2-7; D assignment may be TRBD1 or TRBD2 (5 bases each). The length of the CDR3 is 14 residues. Germline V gives CDR1 SGHTA, CDR2 FQGTGA. Between the trimmed V and J ends, which lost 1 base and 2 bases, there was a span of 9 bases. The CDR3 DNA follows: TGTGCCAGCAGCTTAAGGGACGGAACCTACGAGCAGTACTTC. This codes for CASSLRDGTYEQYF.

The genes are TRBV7-2 and TRBJ2-1; 7 bases are shared with TRBD2. The CDR3 has 13 amino acids. Germline V gene sequence: CDR1 SGHTA, CDR2 FQGNSA. V lost 3 bases and J lost 7; bases outside the gene matches: 3. CDR3 DNA: TGTGCCAGCAGCTTTGGGGGGGGAAATGAGCAGTTCTTC. It yields the protein CASSFGGGNEQFF.

This clone showed up just a few times. The gene calls are TRBV11-2 and TRBJ1-1, with 7 nucleotides matching TRBD1. CDR1 is SGHAT and CDR2 is FQNNGV in the germline V gene. V lost 5 bases to trimming and J lost 6 bases; unmatched junction nucleotides: 6. CDR3 length: 13 amino acids. CDR3 in amino acids: CASSLDRDAEAFF. CDR3 in DNA: TGTGCCAGCAGCCTCGACAGGGACGCTGAAGCTTTCTTT.

The chain carries TRBV5-4 and TRBJ1-2; weak D call: TRBD1 (5 bases). CDR3 length equals 13 residues. Looked up from germline, CDR1 is SGHNT and CDR2 is YYREEE (reference sequence). Trimming removed 4 bases at V and 4 bases at J, with 11 bases between. CDR3 DNA sequence: TGTGCCAGCAGCGCGGGGCTCGGCTATGGCTACACCTTC. Protein product: CASSAGLGYGYTF. The full variable domain, rest sourced from reference TRBV5-4 and TRBJ1-2, is ETGVTQSPTHLIKTRGQQVTLRCSSQSGHNTVSWYQQALGQGPQFIFQYYREEENGRGNFPPRFSGLQFPNYSSELNVNALELDDSALYLCASSAGLGYGYTFGSGTRLTVV.

The chain is built from TRBV30 and TRBJ2-3, with 9 bases matching TRBD2. CDR1 and CDR2 from the germline V gene are GTSNPN and SVGIG (reference sequence). The CDR3 consists of 15 residues. V was clipped by 5 bases and J by 3 bases; unmatched bases: 9. The CDR3 region is CAWARGLAGTDTQYF. The CDR3 DNA sequence: TGTGCCTGGGCTCGAGGTCTAGCGGGGACAGATACGCAGTATTTT.

J is TRBJ2-7 and V is TRBV10-3, with D possibly TRBD2 on 5 matching bases. Germline lookup yields CDR1 ENHRY and CDR2 SYGVKD. The V gene lost 11 bases and the J gene lost 5 bases, with 19 bases spanning the gap. The CDR3 consists of 13 residues. CDR3 sequence: CASTAENGNEQYF. The DNA for the CDR3 is TGTGCCTCAACGGCCGAAAACGGGAACGAGCAGTACTTC.

The CDR3 spells CASSYSQGGSNTEAFF. CDR3 in DNA: TGTGCCAGCAGTTACTCGCAGGGTGGGTCGAACACTGAAGCTTTCTTT. V and J are TRBV6-5 and TRBJ1-1; tentative D call: TRBD1 (5 bases). Trimming cost V 0 bases and J 1 base, with 12 bases left between them. Germline V CDR1 and CDR2: MNHEY, SVGAGI. The CDR3 has 16 residues.

Written as DNA, the CDR3 is TGTGCCAGCAGTGAAGAATTAGGAGGGGTGACCTACGAGCAGTACTTC. This gives the protein CASSEELGGVTYEQYF. The J gene is TRBJ2-7, the V gene TRBV6-1, with a possible D match to TRBD2 (6 bases). The CDR3 is 16 residues long. Germline V gives CDR1 MNHNS, CDR2 SASEGT. V was pared by 1 base and J by 2 bases, with 15 bases between.

The J gene is TRBJ2-3, the V gene TRBV28; 14 nucleotides agree with TRBD2. Germline values: CDR1 MDHEN, CDR2 SYDVKM. Unmatched junction bases numbered 7, after V lost 5 bases and J lost 6 bases. This CDR3 is 16 amino acids long. CDR3 region: CASSPRTSGGFDTQYF. In DNA, the CDR3 is TGTGCCAGCAGTCCCCGGACTAGCGGGGGGTTTGATACGCAGTATTTT.

The chain is built from TRBV5-4 and TRBJ1-1; D perhaps matches TRBD1 (5 bases). Trimming removed 4 bases at V and 3 bases at J, with 13 bases between. The germline gives CDR1 SGHNT, CDR2 YYREEE (reference sequence). The CDR3 has 14 amino acids. The CDR3: CASSLRGVDTEAFF. The DNA for the CDR3 is TGTGCCAGCAGCCTCCGGGGGGTGGACACTGAAGCTTTCTTT.

The rearrangement joins TRBV7-9 to TRBJ1-4; D may be TRBD1 (6 bases). V was cut by 1 base and J by 8 bases, with 11 bases left in between. Germline V lookup: CDR1 SEHNR, CDR2 FQNEAQ (reference sequence). The length of the CDR3 is 14 residues. DNA for the CDR3: TGTGCCAGCAGCTTAGTACTGGGGGGCGAAAAACTGTTTTTT. Translation gives CASSLVLGGEKLFF.

The chain recombines TRBV5-1 with TRBJ2-3, with D possibly TRBD1 on 7 matching bases. This CDR3 comprises 14 residues. The V gene's germline CDR1 is SGHRS and CDR2 YFSETQ. Trimming shortened V by 6 bases and J by 6 bases, and 17 bases separated the two germline ends. The CDR3 is CASKEGATGDTQYF. CDR3 DNA sequence: TGCGCCAGCAAGGAGGGGGCCACGGGGGATACGCAGTATTTT.

The chain couples TRBV6-6 to TRBJ1-2, with D uncertain. V shed 6 bases and J shed 5 bases, with 16 bases lying between them. Germline CDR1 and CDR2: MNHNY and SVGAGI (reference sequence). The CDR3 sequence is 14 residues long. CDR3 bases: TGTGCCAGCAGCGGCCGGGCAGATAATTATGGCTACACCTTC. Its translation: CASSGRADNYGYTF.

The CDR3 coding sequence is TGTGCCAGTAGTATAGACAGGACAGCCGGGGAGCTGTTTTTT. It translates to CASSIDRTAGELFF. V gene TRBV19 combines with J gene TRBJ2-2, with D perhaps matching TRBD1 (6 bases). This CDR3 contains 14 residues. Germline V gene data show CDR1 as LNHDA and CDR2 as SQIVND (reference sequence). The V end lost 0 bases, the J end lost 6 bases, and 8 bases lay between the germline ends.

The chain employs TRBV11-2 and TRBJ2-3, with D unresolved. The CDR3 is 17 residues long. Trimming left V 5 bases short and J 4 bases short, with 22 bases between. The germline CDR1 and CDR2 sequences are SGHAT and FQNNGV. The CDR3 nucleotides are TGTGCCAGCAGCCTCCGCCGGACCGGTGGAGCCTCAGATACGCAGTATTTT. Its translation: CASSLRRTGGASDTQYF.

This chain uses TRBV13 with TRBJ1-4, with a possible D match to TRBD1 (5 bases). Germline-derived CDR1 and CDR2 are PRHDT and FYEKMQ (reference sequence). The CDR3 is made up of 14 amino acids. V dropped 6 bases and J dropped 2 bases, with 10 bases sitting between them. The CDR3 DNA follows: TGTGCCAGCAGTACCAGGGTTACTAATGAAAAACTGTTTTTT. Translated, it gives CASSTRVTNEKLFF.

This clone has at least ten counts. This chain joins TRBV4-1 and TRBJ2-7, with 10 bases matching TRBD2. CDR1 is MGHRA and CDR2 is YSYEKL in the germline V gene. The V and J ends lost 2 bases and 4 bases, in that order; junction bases with no gene match: 8. CDR3 length equals 16 residues. CDR3 in amino acids: CASSQILLAGVYEQYF. CDR3 nucleotides: TGCGCCAGCAGCCAAATTCTCCTAGCGGGGGTTTACGAGCAGTACTTC.

The gene calls are TRBV27 and TRBJ1-6; D is unclear. Looked up from germline, CDR1 is MNHEY and CDR2 is SMNVEV (reference sequence). This CDR3 has 17 amino acids. V dropped 3 bases and J dropped 0 bases, with 12 bases sitting between them. The CDR3 here is CASSFKISSSYNSPLHF. CDR3 nucleotide sequence: TGTGCCAGCAGTTTCAAAATAAGCAGCTCCTATAATTCACCCCTCCACTTT.

J is TRBJ2-1 and V is TRBV4-3; 7 bases agree with TRBD1. Losses at the gene ends were 0 bases for V and 2 bases for J; bases not matched to a gene: 4. Germline lookup yields CDR1 LGHNA and CDR2 YSLEER. This CDR3 region has 16 residues. The CDR3 sequence: CASSQDTGQTYNEQFF. The CDR3 nucleotides read TGCGCCAGCAGCCAAGATACGGGACAGACCTACAATGAGCAGTTCTTC.

In this sample, this clone turned up a few times. J is TRBJ1-5 and V is TRBV6-2 or TRBV6-3; possibly TRBD1 for D (5 bases). CDR1 is MNHEY and CDR2 is SVGEGT in the germline V gene. The ends were cut back, 2 bases at V and 4 bases at J, with 12 bases in the middle. This CDR3 is built from 15 residues. CDR3 nucleotides: TGTGCCAGCAGTTACGGGGCCAGCCCAAATCAGCCCCAGCATTTT. Translating it yields CASSYGASPNQPQHF.

This rearrangement joins TRBV18 to TRBJ2-7, with 9 bases lining up with TRBD1. V shed 6 bases and J 2 bases; nucleotides not matched to a gene: 5. Germline V CDR1 and CDR2: KGHSH, LQKENI. The CDR3 extends over 14 amino acids. CDR3 amino acids: CASSLGTGPYEQYF. The CDR3 region has the DNA TGTGCCAGCTCTCTCGGGACAGGGCCCTACGAGCAGTACTTC. Supplemented by reference TRBV18 and TRBJ2-7, the full variable domain reads NAGVMQNPRHLVRRRGQEARLRCSPMKGHSHVYWYRQLPEEGLKFMVYLQKENIIDESGMPKERFSAEFPKEGPSILRIQQVVRGDSAAYFCASSLGTGPYEQYFGPGTRLTVT.

The chain links TRBV9 to TRBJ2-3; no definite D call. Between the trimmed V and J ends, which lost 0 bases and 2 bases, there was a span of 10 bases. The germline gives CDR1 SGDLS, CDR2 YYNGEE. The CDR3 has 15 amino acids. The CDR3 DNA reads as TGTGCCAGCAGCGTAGCTGGACGAATCACAGATACGCAGTATTTT. It translates to CASSVAGRITDTQYF.

This rearrangement joins TRBV28 to TRBJ1-5, with D unclear. This CDR3 spans 15 amino acids. V was cut by 2 bases and J by 4 bases, with 12 bases left in between. Germline loops: CDR1 MDHEN, CDR2 SYDVKM. The CDR3 region is CASSLTRFGNQPQHF. As DNA, the CDR3 is TGTGCCAGCAGTTTAACTCGGTTCGGTAATCAGCCCCAGCATTTT.

The V and J genes are TRBV29-1 and TRBJ2-5; 7 nucleotides agree with TRBD1. Germline V gives CDR1 SQVTM, CDR2 ANQGSEA. The CDR3 is 14 residues long. Trimming took 4 bases from V and 2 from J; bases not matched to a gene: 7. Here the CDR3 reads CSVASGTDQETQYF. CDR3 DNA sequence: TGCAGCGTTGCTTCCGGGACAGATCAAGAGACCCAGTACTTC.

V is TRBV2 and J is TRBJ1-2; 7 bases are shared with TRBD1. The CDR3 spans 12 residues. V lost 8 bases, J lost 7 bases, and 7 bases stayed unmatched. CDR1 and CDR2 (germline): SNHLY, FYNNEI. The CDR3 DNA reads as TGTGCCAGCGAGAGGGACAGTCCTGGCTACACCTTC. This sequence encodes CASERDSPGYTF.

V gene TRBV14 combines with J gene TRBJ1-1, with D hard to call. Deletions cut 0 bases from V and 5 bases from J, with 13 bases between. The CDR3 runs to 15 residues. Looked up from germline, CDR1 is SGHDN and CDR2 is FVKESK. CDR3 sequence (DNA): TGTGCCAGCAGCCAAGATCGGTGGCCGGGGACTGAAGCTTTCTTT. It codes for CASSQDRWPGTEAFF.

The genes are TRBV4-2 and TRBJ1-2; D call uncertain. The germline V gene encodes CDR1 LGHNA and CDR2 YNFKEQ. V lost 2 bases and J 0 bases, leaving 10 bases between the germline ends. The CDR3 loop spans 15 amino acids. CDR3 bases: TGTGCCAGCAGCCAACAGCTTTCGGCTAACTATGGCTACACCTTC. This translates into CASSQQLSANYGYTF.